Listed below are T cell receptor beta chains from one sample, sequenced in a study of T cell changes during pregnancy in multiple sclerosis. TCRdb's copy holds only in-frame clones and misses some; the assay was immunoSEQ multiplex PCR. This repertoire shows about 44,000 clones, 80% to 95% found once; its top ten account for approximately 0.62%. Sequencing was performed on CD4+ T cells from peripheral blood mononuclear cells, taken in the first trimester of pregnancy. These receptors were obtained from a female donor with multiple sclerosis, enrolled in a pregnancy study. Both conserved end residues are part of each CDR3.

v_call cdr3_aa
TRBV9 CASSGSPGTGGRTEAFF
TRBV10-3 CAIRGTSGRAYEQYF
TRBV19 CASSKEGSSYEQYF
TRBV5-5 CASLTSGKTDTQYF
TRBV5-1 CASSLSPYTDTQYF
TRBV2 CASLYRDSLDGYTF
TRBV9 CASSVSTGTANEKLFF
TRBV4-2 CASSQEGPAGGREQYF
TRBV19 CASTPRGSGRVRQETQYF
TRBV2 CASTTGRGAHTDTQYF
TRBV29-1 CSVVRDVGSAEAFF
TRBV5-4 CASSLGTKTNTEAFF
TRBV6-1 CASSESLAGGNIQYF
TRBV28 CASSLAGWGTGELFF
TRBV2 CASREESGANVLTF
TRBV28 CASSTRDRGLAVLATQYF
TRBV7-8 CASSLRATGELFF
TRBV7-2 CASSELRDSLGTNEKLFF
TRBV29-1 CSVDGRLSETQYF
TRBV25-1 CASSETGESQPQHF
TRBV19 CASSIVGVIAGITYNEQFF
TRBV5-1 CASSSRTVGEQYF
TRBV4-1 CASSQGLQGWNNQPQHF
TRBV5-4 CASSLPQPGGFQETQYF
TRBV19 CASSRGQGKDTQYF
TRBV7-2 CASSLSAGLKLYEQYF
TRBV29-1 CSGPARADLDTQYF
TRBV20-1 CSAKQGNTIYF
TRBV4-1 CASSQDRASGRAGEETQYF
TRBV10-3 CATEGRLSGNTIYF
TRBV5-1 CASSLEGRGNTIYF
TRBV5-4 CASSFGGRASEQYF
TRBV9 CASSAAGAYGYTF
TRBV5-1 CASIGGRSNTEAFF
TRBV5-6 CASSPMISREGYNEQFF
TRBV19 CASSLGLAGAGELFF
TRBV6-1 CASSEGGATDTQYF
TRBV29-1 CSASYEQYF
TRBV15 CATSRERDIGFFNYGYTF
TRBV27 CASSLQWLAGTVYNNEQFF
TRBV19 CASREGQGQETQYF
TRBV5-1 CASSRLPGTSGSLPDTQYF
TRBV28 CASGTGLETQYF